This TCR beta chain was sequenced during a study of metastatic and nonmetastatic thyroid tumors (dated by TCRdb to between 2020 and 2021). Study-wide context: The researchers compared repertoires between peripheral blood samples and tumor or nodule tissue samples from patients with malignant or benign thyroid disease. Summary of the overall study and its limitations: In both blood and tumor samples, TCR beta diversity was reported to be significantly higher in malignant tumors than in benign nodules.

The method behind the library was PCR. TCRdb lists the instrument as Illumina HiSeq 4000. High-throughput sequencing was used to profile the TCR beta-chain CDR3 region of each patient. On the authors' methods: The researchers built a classifier to tell apart papillary thyroid cancer patients with distant metastasis, based on CDR3 differences among clinicopathological groups. Repertoire diversity was assessed with the Shannon index, and tumor-blood repertoire similarity with the Morisita-Horn index. In-frame beta chains were kept once TCRdb had trimmed the public reads at Q25 with fastp and called clones with MiXCR. None of the V and J calls come from the authors' own analysis; TCRdb made them. Within this sample are approximately 21,000 clones, with about a quarter of them counted one time only. 6% to 7.5% of the sample goes to the ten largest clones. CDR1 and CDR2 are drawn from the germline V gene (reference sequence): GTSNPN, SVGIG. From its cysteine to its phenylalanine, the CDR3 spans 16 amino acids. Just the 48-base CDR3 DNA is kept, in frame starting at base 1. Trimmed from V: 0 bases; trimmed from J: 2 bases; junction bases lacking a gene match: 9.

No treatment had been received by any patient before thyroid surgery. Using T-cell receptor beta sequencing, the study looked back at clinical samples from patients collected from about 2011 to 2018. In the case of this clone: This clone's antigen is unknown. Per-nucleotide qualities are absent, and no much larger clonotype sits a single base away.

The sequence joins TRBV30 to TRBJ1-1; TRBD1 lines up with 7 middle nucleotides. The specimen sequenced was blood. This clonotype was sampled from a female donor with papillary thyroid cancer or a benign thyroid nodule (not recorded which). Some clones in this sample may be carry-over from other donors' samples. The encoded CDR3 is CAWSVRGRGSNTEAFF. The DNA reads as follows: TGTGCCTGGAGTGTAAGGGGCAGGGGGTCTAACACTGAAGCTTTCTTT.